These 26 T cell receptor beta chains came from one sample sequenced in a study of cytomegalovirus exposure and HLA in healthy donors (dated by TCRdb to 2016 to 2017). The library was prepared using the immunoSEQ multiplex PCR assay. A mixture of 60 forward primers for TCR Vbeta segments and 13 reverse primers for TCR Jbeta segments was used in the multiplex PCR. TCRdb obtained this table from immuneACCESS and retained in-frame rearrangements with V and J assigned. These tables miss some clones; where compared with another copy, unresolved V genes account for less than half of the shortfall, and the remainder is unexplained. Within this sample are about 190,000 clones, with around 75% of them counted one time only. Less than 7% of the sample lies in the top ten. Sequencing was done on a sample of PBMCs. The receptors stem from a man in his forties in good health and CMV-seropositive.

The chain employs TRBV19 and TRBJ1-1, with D perhaps matching TRBD1 (6 bases). The CDR3 is 16 amino acids. The V and J ends lost 3 bases and 2 bases respectively, with 16 bases between them. Germline assignment: CDR1 LNHDA and CDR2 SQIVND (reference sequence). The CDR3 nucleotides read TGTGCCAGTAGTATCTTGGCTGGACAGATTAACACTGAAGCTTTCTTT. Amino acid sequence: CASSILAGQINTEAFF.

The genes are TRBV4-1 and TRBJ1-1; D is unclear. CDR1 and CDR2 from the germline V gene are MGHRA and YSYEKL. Trimming shortened V by 1 base and J by 4 bases, and 7 bases separated the two germline ends. The CDR3 covers 13 residues. CDR3 in DNA: TGCGCCAGCAGCCAAGGCAGAGGCACTGAAGCTTTCTTT. Translating gives CASSQGRGTEAFF.

J is TRBJ2-3 and V is TRBV27; 12 bases agree with TRBD2. The J segment lost 6 bases and the V segment lost 1 base, leaving 8 bases of the junction unmatched. In germline, CDR1 is MNHEY, CDR2 SMNVEV (reference sequence). The CDR3 loop spans 17 amino acids. This CDR3 reads CASSLWSSGGARDTQYF. CDR3 DNA: TGTGCCAGCAGTTTATGGTCTAGCGGGGGGGCCAGGGATACGCAGTATTTT.

The chain links TRBV5-4 to TRBJ1-5; TRBD1 agrees at 7 bases. Germline V gives CDR1 SGHNT, CDR2 YYREEE (reference sequence). V shed 0 bases and J 7 bases; nucleotides not matched to a gene: 4. The CDR3 contains 14 residues. CDR3 region: CASSLDRGGQPQHF. The CDR3 DNA reads as TGTGCCAGCAGCTTGGACAGGGGTGGGCAGCCCCAGCATTTT.

The J gene is TRBJ1-2, the V gene TRBV18; TRBD1 might be the D (5 bases). Deletions cut 3 bases from V and 7 bases from J, with 18 bases between. Per the germline V gene, CDR1 is KGHSH and CDR2 is LQKENI. This CDR3 is 15 amino acids long. Written as DNA, the CDR3 is TGTGCCAGCTCACCGGGTAACAGGCCCCTTTTTGGCTACACCTTC. It yields the protein CASSPGNRPLFGYTF.

The J gene is TRBJ1-6, the V gene TRBV7-2; D unclear. The CDR3 is 12 amino acids. Trimming cost V 1 base and J 11 bases, with 6 bases left between them. Germline V gives CDR1 SGHTA, CDR2 FQGNSA. The CDR3 DNA sequence: TGTGCCAGCAGCTTAGGAGTTCCACCCCTCCACTTT. It translates to CASSLGVPPLHF.

The V call is TRBV7-3, the J call TRBJ2-1; TRBD2 aligns across 10 bases. V lost 2 bases to trimming and J lost 0 bases; unmatched junction nucleotides: 13. The CDR3 loop spans 20 amino acids. Germline CDR1 is SGHTA and CDR2 is FQGTGA. Here the CDR3 DNA reads TGTGCCAGCAGCTTAGGGTCTAGCGGGGGCCTTACGAGCTCCTACAATGAGCAGTTCTTC. This codes for CASSLGSSGGLTSSYNEQFF.

The chain links TRBV5-5 to TRBJ1-2; unclear D gene. Germline loops: CDR1 SGHKS, CDR2 YYEKEE (reference sequence). The CDR3 is made up of 11 amino acids. Trimming removed 0 bases at V and 7 bases at J, with 4 bases between. CDR3 amino acids: CASSLAGGYTF. For the CDR3, the DNA is TGTGCCAGCAGCTTGGCAGGTGGCTACACCTTC.

This clone was detected only once. The chain joins TRBV5-1 to TRBJ2-2; D unclear. Germline assignment: CDR1 SGHRS and CDR2 YFSETQ. Trimming stripped 6 bases from V and 8 bases from J, with 17 bases between. The CDR3 totals 14 residues. The CDR3 sequence: CASNSGTQWGELFF. The CDR3, as DNA: TGCGCCAGCAACTCGGGTACCCAATGGGGGGAGCTGTTTTTT.

V is TRBV15 and J is TRBJ1-1, with D possibly TRBD1 on 5 matching bases. Germline V gene data show CDR1 as LNHNV and CDR2 as YYDKDF (reference sequence). The CDR3 extends over 14 amino acids. V dropped 0 bases and J dropped 5 bases, with 10 bases sitting between them. CDR3 nucleotides: TGTGCCACCAGCAGAGATAACGGGGGAACTGAAGCTTTCTTT. This translates into CATSRDNGGTEAFF. The variable domain in full, with the rest retrieved from reference TRBV15 and TRBJ1-1, is DAMVIQNPRYQVTQFGKPVTLSCSQTLNHNVMYWYQQKSSQAPKLLFHYYDKDFNNEADTPDNFQSRRPNTSFCFLDIRSPGLGDTAMYLCATSRDNGGTEAFFGQGTRLTVV.

The V and J genes are TRBV2 and TRBJ1-2; D is undetermined. This CDR3 is 14 amino acids long. Trimming took off 1 base at V and 6 bases at J, with 12 bases between the two ends. Germline values: CDR1 SNHLY, CDR2 FYNNEI. The CDR3 loop is CASSEDYLEDGYTF. DNA for the CDR3: TGTGCCAGCAGTGAAGACTACCTTGAGGATGGCTACACCTTC.

This chain links TRBV9 with TRBJ1-2, with D maybe TRBD1 (5 bases). Germline CDR1 reads SGDLS; CDR2 reads YYNGEE. Trimming removed 0 bases from V and 6 bases from J, with 12 bases in between. The CDR3 is made up of 14 amino acids. The CDR3 protein is CASSVVSGADGYTF. CDR3 nucleotides: TGTGCCAGCAGCGTAGTATCTGGGGCGGATGGCTACACCTTC.

This clone came up once. The chain links TRBV4-2 to TRBJ2-3; a possible D gene is TRBD1 (7 bases). With 0 bases removed from V and 8 bases from J, the gap between germline ends came to 12 bases. Germline V gives CDR1 LGHNA, CDR2 YNFKEQ. This CDR3 region has 14 residues. The CDR3 region is CASSQDQGGGTQYF. Here the CDR3 DNA reads TGTGCCAGCAGCCAAGATCAGGGGGGAGGTACGCAGTATTTT.

This sequence joins TRBV19 and TRBJ2-7; D is possibly TRBD1 (5 bases). V was pared by 2 bases and J by 2 bases, with 10 bases between. Looked up from germline, CDR1 is LNHDA and CDR2 is SQIVND (reference sequence). The CDR3 totals 14 residues. The CDR3 is CASSIRQIPYEQYF. The CDR3 nucleotides are TGTGCCAGTAGTATACGACAGATTCCCTACGAGCAGTACTTC. Looking up the rest from reference TRBV19 and TRBJ2-7 gives the full variable domain: DGGITQSPKYLFRKEGQNVTLSCEQNLNHDAMYWYRQDPGQGLRLIYYSQIVNDFQKGDIAEGYSVSREKKESFPLTVTSAQKNPTAFYLCASSIRQIPYEQYFGPGTRLTVT.

The V and J genes are TRBV28 and TRBJ1-2; unclear D gene. V lost 7 bases and J lost 8, with 23 bases in between. This CDR3 contains 15 residues. Germline V gene data show CDR1 as MDHEN and CDR2 as SYDVKM. The DNA of the CDR3 is TGTGCCAGCATATTGGGAGGGCAGTCCCTAGGGGGCTACACCTTC. This gives the protein CASILGGQSLGGYTF.

The chain uses TRBV10-2 and TRBJ2-5; 7 bases fit TRBD1. Germline values: CDR1 WSHSY, CDR2 SAAADI. The CDR3 is made up of 13 amino acids. The V and J ends lost 7 bases and 4 bases, in that order; junction bases with no gene match: 6. For the CDR3, the DNA is TGCGCCAGCAACACAGGGGTTGGAGAGACCCAGTACTTC. This codes for CASNTGVGETQYF.

Here the CDR3 reads CASRGLAGTFGEQYF. CDR3 nucleotide sequence: TGTGCCAGCAGAGGACTAGCGGGGACCTTTGGGGAGCAGTACTTC. The chain carries TRBV2 and TRBJ2-7, with 12 bases matching TRBD2. Looked up from germline, CDR1 is SNHLY and CDR2 is FYNNEI. This CDR3 spans 15 amino acids. Trimming at V came to 6 bases and at J to 7 bases, leaving 10 bases not matched to a gene. The complete variable domain, with remaining parts taken from reference TRBV2 and TRBJ2-7, reads EPEVTQTPSHQVTQMGQEVILRCVPISNHLYFYWYRQILGQKVEFLVSFYNNEISEKSEIFDDQFSVERPDGSNFTLKIRSTKLEDSAMYFCASRGLAGTFGEQYFGPGTRLTVT.

CDR3 DNA sequence: TGTGCCAGCAGCTCACCTAATCTAGCGGGGGATTTTCGAGATACGCAGTATTTT. Protein: CASSSPNLAGDFRDTQYF. The chain is built from TRBV13 and TRBJ2-3, with TRBD2 matching 10 bases. Unmatched junction bases numbered 15, after V lost 4 bases and J lost 5 bases. CDR3 length equals 18 residues. Per the germline V gene, CDR1 is PRHDT and CDR2 is FYEKMQ (reference sequence). The whole variable domain, filled in from reference TRBV13 and TRBJ2-3, reads AAGVIQSPRHLIKEKRETATLKCYPIPRHDTVYWYQQGPGQDPQFLISFYEKMQSDKGSIPDRFSAQQFSDYHSELNMSSLELGDSALYFCASSSPNLAGDFRDTQYFGPGTRLTVL.

The rearrangement joins TRBV6-4 to TRBJ1-2; perhaps TRBD1 as D (6 bases). Deletions cut 6 bases from V and 2 bases from J, with 16 bases between. The CDR3 totals 15 residues. The germline CDR1 and CDR2 sequences are MRHNA and SNTAGT. The CDR3 loop reads CASSPGTHSNYGYTF. The CDR3 bases are TGTGCCAGCAGCCCCGGGACACACTCCAACTATGGCTACACCTTC.

The chain combines TRBV6-5 with TRBJ1-2, with D tentatively TRBD1 (6 bases). Trimming cost V 6 bases and J 3 bases, with 14 bases left between them. Germline CDR1 MNHEY, CDR2 SVGAGI. CDR3 length: 14 residues. In nucleotides, the CDR3 is TGTGCCAGCAGCCGCGGGGGCGCTTACTATGGCTACACCTTC. It encodes CASSRGGAYYGYTF.

This clone showed up just once. The chain carries TRBV7-2 and TRBJ2-3; 13 positions match TRBD2. The V gene end was trimmed by 4 bases and the J gene end by 7 bases; junction bases not matched to a gene: 8. This CDR3 is 16 amino acids long. Germline V gene lookup returns CDR1 SGHTA and CDR2 FQGNSA. This chain's CDR3 is CASSSRTSGGLYTQYF. CDR3 DNA sequence: TGTGCCAGCAGCTCCCGGACTAGCGGGGGTTTGTATACGCAGTATTTT.

The V and J genes are TRBV5-1 and TRBJ1-5; D uncertain. Trimming shortened V by 0 bases and J by 0 bases, and 7 bases separated the two germline ends. Germline CDR1 and CDR2: SGHRS and YFSETQ. The CDR3 has 15 amino acids. The CDR3 coding sequence is TGCGCCAGCAGCTTGGAAGGACTTAGCAATCAGCCCCAGCATTTT. Encoded protein: CASSLEGLSNQPQHF.

This clone was picked up one time. The rearrangement uses TRBV12-2 and TRBJ2-7; the table's TRBD2 call for D was not verified on the DNA. TRBV12-2 counts as a pseudogene. The CDR3 length is 15 residues. The CDR3 coding sequence is TGTGCAAGTCGCTGCGGGACTAGCGGCACCTACGAGCAGTACTTC. This translates into CASRCGTSGTYEQYF.

CDR3 coding DNA: TGTGCCAGCAGCCGGGACTGGGCCTACGAGCAGTACTTC. This encodes CASSRDWAYEQYF. The rearrangement joins TRBV9 to TRBJ2-7; possibly TRBD2 for D (6 bases). Trimming took 4 bases from V and 2 from J, leaving 10 bases between them. There are 13 residues in the CDR3. Germline lookup yields CDR1 SGDLS and CDR2 YYNGEE.

V gene TRBV5-6 combines with J gene TRBJ2-3, with D possibly TRBD1 on 6 matching bases. CDR3 length: 15 amino acids. V was clipped by 4 bases and J by 1 base, with 13 bases between them. Germline loops: CDR1 SGHDT, CDR2 YYEEEE. The DNA of the CDR3 is TGTGCCAGCAGCCAGGGGAAGGTGGGCACAGATACGCAGTATTTT. This codes for CASSQGKVGTDTQYF.

This chain connects TRBV19 to TRBJ1-5; D might be TRBD1 (6 bases). The CDR3 has 14 residues. The germline gives CDR1 LNHDA, CDR2 SQIVND (reference sequence). Between the trimmed V and J ends, which lost 6 bases and 3 bases, there was a span of 12 bases. Here the CDR3 reads CASRETGINQPQHF. The DNA of the CDR3 is TGTGCCAGTAGGGAGACAGGAATCAATCAGCCCCAGCATTTT. The full variable domain, in which reference TRBV19 and TRBJ1-5 provide the parts outside the CDR3, is DGGITQSPKYLFRKEGQNVTLSCEQNLNHDAMYWYRQDPGQGLRLIYYSQIVNDFQKGDIAEGYSVSREKKESFPLTVTSAQKNPTAFYLCASRETGINQPQHFGDGTRLSIL.